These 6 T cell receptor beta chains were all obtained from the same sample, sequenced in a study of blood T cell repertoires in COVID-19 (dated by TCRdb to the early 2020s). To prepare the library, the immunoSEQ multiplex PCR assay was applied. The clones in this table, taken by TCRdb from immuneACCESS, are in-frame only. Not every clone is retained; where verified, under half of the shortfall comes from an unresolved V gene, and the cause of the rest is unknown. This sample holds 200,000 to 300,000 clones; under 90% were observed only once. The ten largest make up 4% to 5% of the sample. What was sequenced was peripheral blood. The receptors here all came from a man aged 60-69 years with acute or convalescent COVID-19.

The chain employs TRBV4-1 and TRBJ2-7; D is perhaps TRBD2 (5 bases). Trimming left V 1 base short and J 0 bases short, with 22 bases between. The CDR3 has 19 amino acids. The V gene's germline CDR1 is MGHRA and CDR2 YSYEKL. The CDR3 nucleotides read TGCGCCAGCAGCCAAGTGTTGCAGCGGAAGGGTTCTGCCTCCTACGAGCAGTACTTC. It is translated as CASSQVLQRKGSASYEQYF.

The CDR3 nucleotides read TGTGCCATCAGCCCAAGAAGGGCAGCGGGGGGTGGGAATGAGCAGTTCTTC. Protein product: CAISPRRAAGGGNEQFF. The chain carries TRBV10-3 and TRBJ2-1, with 9 bases aligning to TRBD2. The V gene's germline CDR1 is ENHRY and CDR2 SYGVKD. The CDR3 covers 17 residues. V lost 6 bases to trimming and J lost 7 bases; unmatched junction nucleotides: 16.

Here the CDR3 reads CASSLQGASEKLFF. The CDR3 DNA reads as TGTGCCAGCAGCCTCCAGGGGGCGAGTGAAAAACTGTTTTTT. This rearrangement joins TRBV3-1 (or the pseudogene TRBV3-2) to TRBJ1-4; 8 bases are shared with TRBD1. Losses at the gene ends were 4 bases for V and 7 bases for J; bases not matched to a gene: 5. This CDR3 contains 14 residues. Per germline, CDR1 LGHDT and CDR2 YNNKEL (reference sequence).

CDR3 nucleotide sequence: TGTGCCAGTAGTAATACAGGCCTTTACAATCAGCCCCAGCATTTT. Encoded protein: CASSNTGLYNQPQHF. The chain recombines TRBV19 with TRBJ1-5; TRBD1 is a possible D gene (5 bases). Per germline, CDR1 LNHDA and CDR2 SQIVND (reference sequence). V shed 4 bases and J shed 3 bases, with 13 bases lying between them. CDR3 size: 15 residues.

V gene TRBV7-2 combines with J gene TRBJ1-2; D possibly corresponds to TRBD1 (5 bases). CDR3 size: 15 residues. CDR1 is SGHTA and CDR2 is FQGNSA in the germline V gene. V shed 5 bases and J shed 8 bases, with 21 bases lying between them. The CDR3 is CASSAGQGFLQGYTF. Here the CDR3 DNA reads TGTGCCAGCAGCGCAGGGCAAGGATTTTTACAGGGCTACACCTTC.

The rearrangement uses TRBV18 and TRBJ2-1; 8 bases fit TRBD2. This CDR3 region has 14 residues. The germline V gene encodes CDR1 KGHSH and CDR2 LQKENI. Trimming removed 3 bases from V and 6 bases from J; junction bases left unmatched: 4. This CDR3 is CASSPGTRANEQFF. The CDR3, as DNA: TGTGCCAGCTCACCCGGGACTAGGGCCAATGAGCAGTTCTTC.